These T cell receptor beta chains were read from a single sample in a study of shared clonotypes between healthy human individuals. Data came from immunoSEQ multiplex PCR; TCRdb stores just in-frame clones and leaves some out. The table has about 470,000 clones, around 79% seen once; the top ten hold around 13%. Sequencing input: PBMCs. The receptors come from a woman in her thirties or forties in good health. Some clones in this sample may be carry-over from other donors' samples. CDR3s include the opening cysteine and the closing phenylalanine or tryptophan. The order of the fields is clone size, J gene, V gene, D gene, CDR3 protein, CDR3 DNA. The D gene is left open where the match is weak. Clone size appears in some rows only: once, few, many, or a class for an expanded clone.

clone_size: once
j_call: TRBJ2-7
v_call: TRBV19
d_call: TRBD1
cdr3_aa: CASSQFDRGRPEQYF
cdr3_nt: TGTGCCAGTAGCCAATTTGACAGGGGGCGGCCCGAGCAGTACTTC

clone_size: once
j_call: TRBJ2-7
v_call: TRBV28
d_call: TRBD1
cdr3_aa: CASGTGRTYEQYF
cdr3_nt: TGTGCCAGCGGGACAGGACGAACCTACGAGCAGTACTTC

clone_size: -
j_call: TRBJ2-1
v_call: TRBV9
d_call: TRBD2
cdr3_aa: CASSAGTTLSYNEQFF
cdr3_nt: TGTGCCAGCAGCGCGGGGACTACCCTCTCCTACAATGAGCAGTTCTTC

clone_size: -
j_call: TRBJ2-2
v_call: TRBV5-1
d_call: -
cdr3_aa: CASSLGDVTGELFF
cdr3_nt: TGCGCCAGCAGCTTGGGGGACGTCACCGGGGAGCTGTTTTTT

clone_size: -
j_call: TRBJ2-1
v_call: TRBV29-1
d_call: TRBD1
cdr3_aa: CSVVRDRTYNEQFF
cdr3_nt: TGCAGCGTTGTAAGGGACAGGACATACAATGAGCAGTTCTTC

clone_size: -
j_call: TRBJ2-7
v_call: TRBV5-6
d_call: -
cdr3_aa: CASSPGLNYEQYF
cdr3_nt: TGTGCCAGCAGCCCGGGACTCAACTACGAGCAGTACTTC

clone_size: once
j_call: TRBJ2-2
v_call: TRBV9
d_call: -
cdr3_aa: CASSPRTGELFF
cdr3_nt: TGTGCCAGCAGCCCCCGAACCGGGGAGCTGTTTTTT

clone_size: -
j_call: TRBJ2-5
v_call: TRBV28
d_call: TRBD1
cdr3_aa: CASSRGQQQETQYF
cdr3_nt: TGTGCCAGCAGCAGGGGGCAACAACAAGAGACCCAGTACTTC

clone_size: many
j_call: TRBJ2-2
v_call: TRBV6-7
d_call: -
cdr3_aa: CASSYPTNLANTGELFF
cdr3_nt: TGTGCCAGCAGTTACCCAACCAATCTCGCGAACACCGGGGAGCTGTTTTTT

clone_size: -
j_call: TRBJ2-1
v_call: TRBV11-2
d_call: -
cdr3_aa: CASSLAAGGINEQFF
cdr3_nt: TGTGCCAGCAGCTTAGCGGCAGGGGGGATCAATGAGCAGTTCTTC

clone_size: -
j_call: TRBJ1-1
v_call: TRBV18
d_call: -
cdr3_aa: CASSSLMGNTEAFF
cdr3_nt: TGTGCCAGCTCGTCCCTGATGGGGAACACTGAAGCTTTCTTT

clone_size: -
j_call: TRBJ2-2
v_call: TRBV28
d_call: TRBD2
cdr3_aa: CASSLNAGVGAPGELFF
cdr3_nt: TGTGCCAGCAGTTTAAATGCGGGAGTGGGCGCGCCGGGGGAGCTGTTTTTT

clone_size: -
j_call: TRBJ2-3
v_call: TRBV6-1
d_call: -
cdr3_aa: CASSEVATDYTDTQYF
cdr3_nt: TGTGCCAGCAGTGAAGTAGCGACAGACTACACAGATACGCAGTATTTT

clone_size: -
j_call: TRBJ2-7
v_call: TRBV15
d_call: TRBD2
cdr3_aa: CATSRQYGLGYEQYF
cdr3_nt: TGTGCCACCAGCAGACAATACGGACTAGGCTACGAGCAGTACTTC

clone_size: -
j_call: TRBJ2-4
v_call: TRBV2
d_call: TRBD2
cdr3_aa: CASLEGTSKNIQYF
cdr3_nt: TGTGCCAGCCTGGAAGGGACTAGCAAAAACATTCAGTACTTC

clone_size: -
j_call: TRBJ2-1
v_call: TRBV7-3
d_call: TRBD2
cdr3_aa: CASSLAGLSLDEQFF
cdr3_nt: TGTGCCAGCAGCTTAGCGGGACTAAGTTTGGATGAGCAGTTCTTC

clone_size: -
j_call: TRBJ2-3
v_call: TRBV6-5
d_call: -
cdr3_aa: CASSYTLVDTQYF
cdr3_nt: TGTGCCAGCAGTTACACACTAGTGGATACGCAGTATTTT

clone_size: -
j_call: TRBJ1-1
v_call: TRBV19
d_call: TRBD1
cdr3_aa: CASSKATGGNTEAFF
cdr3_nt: TGTGCCAGTAGTAAGGCGACAGGGGGGAACACTGAAGCTTTCTTT

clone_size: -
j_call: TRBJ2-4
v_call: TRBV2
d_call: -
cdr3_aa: CASSGRTDLAKNIQYF
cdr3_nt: TGTGCCAGCAGTGGTCGGACAGACCTAGCCAAAAACATTCAGTACTTC

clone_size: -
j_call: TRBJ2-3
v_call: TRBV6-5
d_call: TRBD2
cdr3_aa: CASTRGGTDTQYF
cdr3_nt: TGTGCCAGCACCCGGGGGGGCACAGATACGCAGTATTTT

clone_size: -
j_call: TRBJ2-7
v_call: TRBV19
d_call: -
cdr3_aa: CASSIAGDYEQYF
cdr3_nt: TGTGCCAGTAGTATTGCCGGAGACTACGAGCAGTACTTC

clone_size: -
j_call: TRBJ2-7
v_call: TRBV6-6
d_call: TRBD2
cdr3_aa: CASSYAGTSGYEQYF
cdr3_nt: TGTGCCAGCAGTTACGCCGGGACTAGCGGCTACGAGCAGTACTTC

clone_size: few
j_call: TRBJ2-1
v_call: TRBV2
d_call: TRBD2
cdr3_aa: CASTGASGRWEQFF
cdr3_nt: TGTGCCAGCACTGGGGCTAGCGGGAGGTGGGAGCAGTTCTTC

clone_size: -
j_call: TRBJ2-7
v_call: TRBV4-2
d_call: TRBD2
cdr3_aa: CASSQPLAGGPDEQYF
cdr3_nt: TGTGCCAGCAGCCAACCATTAGCGGGAGGTCCGGACGAGCAGTACTTC

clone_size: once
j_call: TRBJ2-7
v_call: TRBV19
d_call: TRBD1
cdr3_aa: CASSIRGQPSEQYF
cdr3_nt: TGTGCCAGTAGTATAAGGGGACAGCCATCCGAGCAGTACTTC

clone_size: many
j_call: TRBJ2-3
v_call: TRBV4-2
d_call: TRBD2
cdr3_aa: CASSQDGDYTDTQYF
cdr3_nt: TGTGCCAGCAGCCAAGATGGGGACTACACAGATACGCAGTATTTT

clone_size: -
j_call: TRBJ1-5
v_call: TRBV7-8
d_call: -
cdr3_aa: CASSKSIAHSNQPQHF
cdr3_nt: TGTGCCAGCAGCAAATCGATAGCCCATAGCAATCAGCCCCAGCATTTT

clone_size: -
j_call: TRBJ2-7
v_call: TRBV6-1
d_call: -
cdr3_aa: CASSGQLRGYEQYF
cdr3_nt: TGTGCCAGCAGTGGACAGCTTCGGGGATACGAGCAGTACTTC

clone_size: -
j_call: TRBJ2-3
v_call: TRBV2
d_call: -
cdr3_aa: CASIKGTAGGDTQYF
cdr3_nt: TGTGCCAGCATTAAAGGGACTGCTGGAGGAGATACGCAGTATTTT

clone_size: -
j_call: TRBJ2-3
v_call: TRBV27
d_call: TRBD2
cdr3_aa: CASSPLDSGGVADTQYF
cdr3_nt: TGTGCCAGCAGTCCCCTGGATAGCGGGGGTGTGGCAGATACGCAGTATTTT

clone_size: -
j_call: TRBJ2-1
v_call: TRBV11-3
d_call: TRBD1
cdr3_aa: CASSLGTGDYNEQFF
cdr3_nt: TGTGCCAGCAGCTTAGGGACAGGGGACTACAATGAGCAGTTCTTC

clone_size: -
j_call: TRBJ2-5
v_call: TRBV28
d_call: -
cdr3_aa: CASSFPPGMGTQYF
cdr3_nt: TGTGCCAGCAGTTTTCCCCCTGGCATGGGGACCCAGTACTTC

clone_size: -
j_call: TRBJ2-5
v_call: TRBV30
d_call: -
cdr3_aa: CAWSWQGAIETQYF
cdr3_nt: TGTGCCTGGAGCTGGCAGGGAGCCATAGAGACCCAGTACTTC

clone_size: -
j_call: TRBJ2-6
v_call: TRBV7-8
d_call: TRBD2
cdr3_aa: CASSSTSGTLAGANVLTF
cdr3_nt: TGTGCCAGCAGCTCCACTAGCGGTACATTAGCTGGGGCCAACGTCCTGACTTTC

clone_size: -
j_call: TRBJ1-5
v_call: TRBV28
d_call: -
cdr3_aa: CASSPGRYRISNQPQHF
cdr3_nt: TGTGCCAGCAGTCCCGGACGGTATCGCATAAGCAATCAGCCCCAGCATTTT

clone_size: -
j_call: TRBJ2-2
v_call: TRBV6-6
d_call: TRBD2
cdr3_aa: CATRRKTSGGGELFF
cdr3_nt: TGTGCCACCCGACGAAAGACTAGCGGCGGCGGGGAGCTGTTTTTT

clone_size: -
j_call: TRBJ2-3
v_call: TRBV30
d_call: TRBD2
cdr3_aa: CAWGLAGGGTDTQYF
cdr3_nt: TGTGCCTGGGGACTAGCGGGAGGGGGCACAGATACGCAGTATTTT

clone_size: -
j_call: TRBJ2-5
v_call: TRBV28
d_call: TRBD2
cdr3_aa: CASGPSGRGETQYF
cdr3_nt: TGTGCCAGCGGCCCCAGCGGGAGGGGTGAGACCCAGTACTTC

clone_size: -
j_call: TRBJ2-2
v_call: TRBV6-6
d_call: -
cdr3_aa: CASSKDSPNTGELFF
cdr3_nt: TGTGCCAGCAGTAAAGACTCACCGAACACCGGGGAGCTGTTTTTT

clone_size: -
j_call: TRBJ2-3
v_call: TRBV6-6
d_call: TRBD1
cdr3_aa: CASSPDRGLSTDTQYF
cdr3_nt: TGTGCCAGCAGTCCCGACAGGGGCTTGAGCACAGATACGCAGTATTTT

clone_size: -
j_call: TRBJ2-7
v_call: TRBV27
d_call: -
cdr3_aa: CASAVGGGAYEQYF
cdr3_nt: TGTGCCAGCGCTGTGGGAGGGGGGGCGTACGAGCAGTACTTC

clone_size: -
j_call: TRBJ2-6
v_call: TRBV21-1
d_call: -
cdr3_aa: CASSIKVTFVSGANVLTF
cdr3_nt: TGTGCCAGCAGCATAAAGGTGACATTCGTCTCTGGGGCCAACGTCCTGACTTTC

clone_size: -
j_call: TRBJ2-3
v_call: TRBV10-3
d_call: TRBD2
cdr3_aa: CAISGTSGSFGTDTQYF
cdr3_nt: TGTGCCATCAGTGGGACTAGCGGGAGTTTTGGCACAGATACGCAGTATTTT

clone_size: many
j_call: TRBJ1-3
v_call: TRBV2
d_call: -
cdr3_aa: CASSELLSGNTIYF
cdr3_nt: TGTGCCAGCAGTGAACTCCTCTCTGGAAACACCATATATTTT

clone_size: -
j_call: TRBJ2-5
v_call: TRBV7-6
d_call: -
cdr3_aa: CASSLGLAQETQYF
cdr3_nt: TGTGCCAGCAGCTTGGGGCTAGCCCAAGAGACCCAGTACTTC

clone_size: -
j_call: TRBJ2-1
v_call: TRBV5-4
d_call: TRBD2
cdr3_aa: CASSSTSGRYNEQFF
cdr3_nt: TGTGCCAGCAGCTCGACTAGCGGGAGGTACAATGAGCAGTTCTTC

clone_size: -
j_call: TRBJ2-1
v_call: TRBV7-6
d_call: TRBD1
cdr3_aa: CASSSPTGGAYNEQFF
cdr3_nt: TGTGCCAGCAGCTCCCCGACAGGGGGCGCCTACAATGAGCAGTTCTTC

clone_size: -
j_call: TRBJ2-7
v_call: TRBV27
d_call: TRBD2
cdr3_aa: CASSHGLAGSYEQYF
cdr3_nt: TGTGCCAGCAGTCACGGACTAGCGGGGTCCTACGAGCAGTACTTC

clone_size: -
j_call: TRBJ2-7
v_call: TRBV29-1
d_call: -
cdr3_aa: CSVGNSYEQYF
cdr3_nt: TGCAGCGTCGGGAATTCCTACGAGCAGTACTTC

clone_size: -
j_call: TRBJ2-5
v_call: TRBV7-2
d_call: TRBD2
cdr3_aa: CASSPTLAGAYETQYF
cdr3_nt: TGTGCCAGCAGCCCCACATTAGCGGGAGCCTATGAGACCCAGTACTTC

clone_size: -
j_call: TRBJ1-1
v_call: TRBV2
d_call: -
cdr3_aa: CASSAGWANAEAFF
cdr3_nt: TGTGCCAGCAGCGCAGGGTGGGCGAACGCTGAAGCTTTCTTT

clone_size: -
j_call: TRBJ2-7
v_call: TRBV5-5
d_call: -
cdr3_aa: CASSSTGHLSGEQYF
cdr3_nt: TGTGCCAGCAGCTCGACAGGTCACCTCTCGGGTGAGCAGTACTTC

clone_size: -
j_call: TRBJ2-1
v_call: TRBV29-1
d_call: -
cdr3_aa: CSVQVPLVVEQFF
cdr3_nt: TGCAGCGTTCAGGTCCCCTTGGTTGTCGAGCAGTTCTTC